This TCR beta chain was found in a study of blood T cell repertoires in COVID-19. Study as a whole: The analysed material was cDNA or gDNA that came from T cells, B-cell-depleted T cells, or PBMCs.

Residents of 24 US areas, aged roughly 18 to 89 years, made up the participants. For recovered donors of Cohort 3, there were two negative PCRs, clearance, or symptom resolution. Produced via immunoSEQ multiplex PCR; TCRdb's table is partial and in-frame only. Of around 290,000 clones in the sample, more than 80% were seen once. Looked up from germline, CDR1 is SGDLS and CDR2 is YYNGEE. The V gene end was trimmed by 4 bases and the J gene end by 4 bases; junction bases not matched to a gene: 13. The CDR3 extends over 17 amino acids. The TCR originated in a woman aged 25-40 years who had recovered from COVID-19. The sequenced sample was PBMCs or T cells enriched from blood (not recorded which). The chain carries TRBV9 and TRBJ2-3, with 9 bases fitting TRBD2. The CDR3 DNA sequence: TGTGCCAGCAGCCGCCCGGGTGGCGGGAGGGAGGCAGATACGCAGTATTTT. This translates into CASSRPGGGREADTQYF.